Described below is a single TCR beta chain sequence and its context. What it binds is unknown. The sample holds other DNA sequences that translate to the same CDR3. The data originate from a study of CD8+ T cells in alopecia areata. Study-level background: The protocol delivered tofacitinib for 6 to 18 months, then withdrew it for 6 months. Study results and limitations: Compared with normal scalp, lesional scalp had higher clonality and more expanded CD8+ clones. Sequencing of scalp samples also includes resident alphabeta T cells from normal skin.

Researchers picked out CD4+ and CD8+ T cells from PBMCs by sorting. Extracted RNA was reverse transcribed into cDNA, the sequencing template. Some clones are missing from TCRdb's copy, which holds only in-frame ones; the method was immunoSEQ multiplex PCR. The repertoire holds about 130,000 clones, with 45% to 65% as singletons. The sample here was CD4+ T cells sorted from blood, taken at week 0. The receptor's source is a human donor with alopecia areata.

This chain's CDR3 is CASSVGTGGTEAFF. For the CDR3, the DNA is TGCGCCAGCAGCGTCGGGACAGGGGGGACTGAAGCTTTCTTT. The rearrangement uses TRBV5-1 and TRBJ1-1, with 11 bases lining up with TRBD1. Germline V gene lookup returns CDR1 SGHRS and CDR2 YFSETQ. V was pared by 4 bases and J by 5 bases, with 4 bases of the junction left unmatched. This CDR3 region has 14 residues.